The 23 T cell receptor beta chains given below trace back to one sample, sequenced in a study of T cells in Graves' hyperthyroidism and ophthalmopathy. TCR beta CDR3 sequences were amplified from RNA transcripts. Carried out on the TCR CDR3, a first-round RT-PCR used the HTBI primer set. MiXCR was run by TCRdb on the multiplex PCR reads, yielding one entry per CDR3 protein. The sample yields roughly 110,000 distinct CDR3 sequences, about 16% seen once. Material: blood. All receptors derive from a woman aged 45-60 years with Graves' hyperthyroidism.

This clonotype has a count of ten or more. The chain combines TRBV18 with TRBJ1-2; unclear D gene. Trimming removed 4 bases from V and 8 bases from J, with 11 bases in between. CDR3 length equals 12 residues. In germline, CDR1 is KGHSH, CDR2 LQKENI. This CDR3 is CASSRQKSGYTF. The CDR3, as DNA: TGTGCCAGCTCACGGCAGAAATCCGGCTACACCTTC.

This clonotype was detected ten times or more. Written as DNA, the CDR3 is TGTGCCAGCAGGCCCGCGGGGGGAGGGAGTGGCTACACCTTC. Amino acid sequence: CASRPAGGGSGYTF. The chain combines TRBV28 with TRBJ1-2, with a weak D call TRBD1 (5 bases). CDR1 is MDHEN, CDR2 SYDVKM, per germline. The CDR3 contains 14 residues. V shed 6 bases and J shed 7 bases, with 18 bases lying between them.

This clonotype was seen repeatedly, ten times or more. The CDR3 coding sequence is TGCAGCGGGAGGGGTAGTGAAACCGGGGAGCTGTTTTTT. Amino acids: CSGRGSETGELFF. The gene calls are TRBV29-1 and TRBJ2-2, with a weak D call TRBD2 (6 bases). This CDR3 comprises 13 residues. Trimming left V 7 bases short and J 5 bases short, with 14 bases between. Germline V gene data show CDR1 as SQVTM and CDR2 as ANQGSEA.

There are a few counts of this clonotype. The V call is TRBV20-1, the J call TRBJ2-7, with 7 bases that match TRBD1. Germline CDR1 is DFQATT and CDR2 is SNEGSKA (reference sequence). This CDR3 is built from 12 residues. V lost 6 bases to trimming and J lost 5 bases; unmatched junction nucleotides: 7. Here the CDR3 reads CSALGQFDEQYF. Here the CDR3 DNA reads TGCAGTGCCCTGGGACAGTTCGACGAGCAGTACTTC.

This clonotype was picked up many times. The V and J genes are TRBV6-1 and TRBJ1-5; D might be TRBD1 (5 bases). The V gene lost 5 bases and the J gene lost 2 bases, with 7 bases spanning the gap. The CDR3 runs to 13 residues. Germline values: CDR1 MNHNS, CDR2 SASEGT. CDR3: CASSWGGNQPQHF. In DNA, the CDR3 is TGTGCCAGCAGTTGGGGGGGCAATCAGCCCCAGCATTTT.

This clonotype was recorded a few times. The chain carries TRBV20-1 and TRBJ1-4; 9 nucleotides match TRBD1. Trimming cost V 6 bases and J 7 bases; bases outside gene matches: 9. The CDR3 consists of 14 residues. Germline V gives CDR1 DFQATT, CDR2 SNEGSKA (reference sequence). The CDR3 sequence: CSATRGQGGEKLFF. The DNA for the CDR3 is TGCAGTGCAACCAGGGGACAGGGTGGTGAAAAACTGTTTTTT.

V and J are TRBV2 and TRBJ1-1; D is possibly TRBD1 (6 bases). Trimming left V 0 bases short and J 11 bases short, with 10 bases between. CDR3 length equals 12 residues. The germline V gene has CDR1 SNHLY and CDR2 FYNNEI. In nucleotides, the CDR3 is TGTGCCAGCAGTGAAGCTCACAGGGCCGCTTTCTTT. This sequence encodes CASSEAHRAAFF.

This clonotype has only a few counts. A much more abundant neighbour one base away suggests this may be a read error. The chain joins TRBV27 to TRBJ2-1; no reliable D call. Deletions cut 2 bases from V and 2 bases from J, with 10 bases between. The V gene's germline CDR1 is MNHEY and CDR2 SMNVEV (reference sequence). The CDR3 covers 15 residues. CDR3 sequence reads: CASSLRAIPYNEQFF. DNA for the CDR3: TGTGCCAGCAGTTTACGGGCTATCCCCTACAATGAGCAGTTCTTC.

This clonotype was observed many times. The chain couples TRBV18 to TRBJ2-1, with TRBD1 as a possible D gene (6 bases). The CDR3 is made up of 14 amino acids. CDR1 KGHSH and CDR2 LQKENI come from the germline V gene. The V end was cut by 1 base, the J end by 9 bases, with 13 bases between. In DNA, the CDR3 is TGTGCCAGCTCACCACTACAGGGTTTCGGTGAGCAGTTCTTC. Translated, it gives CASSPLQGFGEQFF. Drawing the rest from reference TRBV18 and TRBJ2-1, the complete variable domain is NAGVMQNPRHLVRRRGQEARLRCSPMKGHSHVYWYRQLPEEGLKFMVYLQKENIIDESGMPKERFSAEFPKEGPSILRIQQVVRGDSAAYFCASSPLQGFGEQFFGPGTRLTVL.

This clonotype occurred many times. The chain combines TRBV7-9 with TRBJ2-2, with 8 positions matching TRBD2. The CDR3 totals 15 residues. Trimming removed 5 bases from V and 5 bases from J; junction bases left unmatched: 7. From germline, CDR1 is SEHNR and CDR2 FQNEAQ (reference sequence). The CDR3: CASSTGLGETGELFF. CDR3 sequence (DNA): TGTGCCAGCAGCACGGGACTAGGGGAGACCGGGGAGCTGTTTTTT.

This clonotype appeared a single time. This chain connects TRBV28 to TRBJ2-7; 8 bases match TRBD1. With 7 bases clipped from V and 3 bases from J, the junction kept 14 bases outside the gene matches. CDR3 length: 16 amino acids. Germline V CDR1 and CDR2: MDHEN, SYDVKM. CDR3 DNA: TGTGCCAGCAAGTCCGCAGGCGGGACAGGTGGCTACGAGCAGTACTTC. Amino acids: CASKSAGGTGGYEQYF. Complete variable domain (other parts from reference TRBV28 and TRBJ2-7): DVKVTQSSRYLVKRTGEKVFLECVQDMDHENMFWYRQDPGLGLRLIYFSYDVKMKEKGDIPEGYSVSREKKERFSLILESASTNQTSMYLCASKSAGGTGGYEQYFGPGTRLTVT.

This clonotype was seen many times. The V and J genes are TRBV7-9 and TRBJ2-2, with a possible D match to TRBD1 (5 bases). Trimming took off 5 bases at V and 4 bases at J, with 11 bases between the two ends. CDR1 is SEHNR and CDR2 is FQNEAQ in the germline V gene (reference sequence). The CDR3 loop spans 14 amino acids. The CDR3 sequence: CASSPTALTGELFF. The CDR3 bases are TGTGCCAGCAGCCCGACAGCACTCACCGGGGAGCTGTTTTTT.

The rearrangement links TRBV20-1 to TRBJ1-1, with a possible D match to TRBD1 (5 bases). The CDR3 is 13 residues long. V lost 2 bases, J lost 1 base, and 8 bases lay in between. The V gene's germline CDR1 is DFQATT and CDR2 SNEGSKA (reference sequence). The CDR3 DNA is TGCAGTGCTAGACCCACAGGGAACACTGAAGCTTTCTTT. Translation: CSARPTGNTEAFF.

The gene calls are TRBV19 and TRBJ2-3; tentative D call: TRBD1 (7 bases). With 6 bases removed from V and 3 bases from J, the gap between germline ends came to 16 bases. Germline CDR1 LNHDA, CDR2 SQIVND (reference sequence). CDR3 length: 15 amino acids. The CDR3 DNA follows: TGTGCCAGTAGGTCCAGGGGGGTGGGGACAGATACGCAGTATTTT. Protein: CASRSRGVGTDTQYF.

In its sample, this clonotype was seen many times. The chain uses TRBV2 and TRBJ2-5, with 9 bases fitting TRBD2. V shed 9 bases, J shed 5 bases, and the junction held 13 bases outside the gene matches. This CDR3 is 15 amino acids long. Looked up from germline, CDR1 is SNHLY and CDR2 is FYNNEI. The CDR3 is CASSPGVAGVETQYF. CDR3 DNA sequence: TGTGCCAGTTCCCCCGGGGTAGCGGGAGTCGAGACCCAGTACTTC.

Only a few counts were recorded for this clonotype. This may be a read error, as it is one base from a much larger clone. The V call is TRBV6-5, the J call TRBJ2-3; TRBD2 is a possible D gene (6 bases). CDR3 length equals 15 residues. Germline V gene lookup returns CDR1 MNHEY and CDR2 SVGAGI. V gave up 2 bases and J gave up 4 bases, with 13 bases separating them. Written as DNA, the CDR3 is TGTGCCAGCAGTTACCGGAGGGGCCGAGCAGATACGCAGTATTTT. Amino acid sequence: CASSYRRGRADTQYF.

Only a few counts were recorded for this clonotype. The rearrangement links TRBV7-6 to TRBJ2-5; no definite D call. Germline V gene lookup returns CDR1 SGHVS and CDR2 FNYEAQ. The V and J ends lost 6 bases and 5 bases respectively, with 10 bases between them. CDR3 length: 12 amino acids. The CDR3 reads CASRGLGETQYF. CDR3 DNA: TGTGCCAGCAGGGGTCTTGGGGAGACCCAGTACTTC. Complete variable domain (other parts from reference TRBV7-6 and TRBJ2-5): GAGVSQSPRYKVTKRGQDVALRCDPISGHVSLYWYRQALGQGPEFLTYFNYEAQQDKSGLPNDRFSAERPEGSISTLTIQRTEQRDSAMYRCASRGLGETQYFGPGTRLLVL.

This clonotype appeared many times. V gene TRBV3-1 combines with J gene TRBJ2-1, with 11 bases matching TRBD2. J gave up 6 bases and V 1 base, and 5 bases lay outside the gene matches. The germline V gene has CDR1 LGHDT and CDR2 YNNKEL (reference sequence). This CDR3 is 16 amino acids long. CDR3 DNA: TGTGCCAGCAGCCAAGCGTCTAGCGGGAGGTTCAATGAGCAGTTCTTC. It translates to CASSQASSGRFNEQFF.

The chain uses TRBV11-2 and TRBJ2-1; 8 positions match TRBD1. The CDR3 contains 16 residues. The ends lost 5 bases at V and 0 bases at J; junction bases unmatched: 6. Germline-derived CDR1 and CDR2 are SGHAT and FQNNGV. The CDR3 DNA reads as TGTGCCAGCAGCCTGACAGGGGCCAGCTCCTACAATGAGCAGTTCTTC. Encoded protein: CASSLTGASSYNEQFF.

The chain joins TRBV6-2 or TRBV6-3 to TRBJ2-2; D is possibly TRBD1 (5 bases). The CDR3 runs to 23 residues. Germline V gene lookup returns CDR1 MNHEY and CDR2 SVGEGT. V was shortened by 2 bases and J by 6 bases, with 37 bases between the two germline ends. CDR3 loop: CASSYPSFTDSVLPPDWAGELFF. The CDR3 DNA reads as TGTGCCAGCAGTTACCCATCCTTTACCGACAGTGTCCTTCCTCCCGATTGGGCCGGGGAGCTGTTTTTT.

The J gene is TRBJ2-2, the V gene TRBV30; perhaps TRBD2 as D (6 bases). V lost 6 bases and J lost 5, with 16 bases in between. This CDR3 is 14 amino acids long. Per germline, CDR1 GTSNPN and CDR2 SVGIG (reference sequence). Here the CDR3 reads CACISGARTGELFF. As DNA, the CDR3 is TGTGCCTGCATCTCGGGAGCGAGGACCGGGGAGCTGTTTTTT.

This clonotype was observed many times. A single base separates this from a much larger clone, so it may be a read error. The V call is TRBV7-8, the J call TRBJ1-2; D may be TRBD1 (6 bases). Germline-derived CDR1 and CDR2 are SGHVS and FQNEAQ. V lost 2 bases, J lost 4 bases, and 11 bases lay in between. This CDR3 has 14 amino acids. The CDR3 reads CASSLLDSAYGYTF. CDR3 nucleotides: TGTGCCAGCAGCTTACTGGACAGCGCCTATGGCTACACCTTC.

This clonotype was counted a few times. It may be a read error: a sequence one base away is much more abundant. This sequence joins TRBV7-7 and TRBJ2-1; no clear D. Germline CDR1 SSHAT, CDR2 FNYEAQ (reference sequence). The CDR3 is 15 residues long. The chain's CDR3 is CASRLLPGVDYEQFF. CDR3 nucleotide sequence: TGTGCTAGCCGCTTATTGCCTGGTGTGGATTATGAGCAGTTCTTC.